Many counts were recorded for the clone carrying this T cell receptor beta chain. Its target is not known. Trimming stripped 0 bases from V and 4 bases from J, with 9 bases between. Germline V gives CDR1 MNHEY, CDR2 SVGAGI. CDR3 length: 14 amino acids. This sample was included in a study of identical twins. Study findings and constraints: Fewer insertions characterized abundant cord blood beta clonotypes, whereas memory repertoires showed none. Within beta out-of-frame sequences, the excess sharing observed between twins was weaker.

A universal primer site was created by template switching, with the cDNA bearing unique molecular identifiers. TCRdb reprocessed the 5' RACE reads with MiXCR, giving one entry per CDR3 protein. The sample gives hundreds of thousands of distinct CDR3 sequences, roughly 12% of which show up once; about 1.6% is in the top ten. The donors were all healthy and Caucasian. The same sample was also used in a study of yellow fever vaccine responses in identical twins.

The chain employs TRBV6-5 and TRBJ2-5; D remains unclear. The material sequenced was PBMCs. This TCR derives from a woman between 18 and 30 years old in good health. The CDR3 here is CASSYSNGAETQYF. The CDR3 coding sequence is TGTGCCAGCAGTTACTCGAACGGCGCAGAGACCCAGTACTTC.